One sample yielded the 5 T cell receptor beta chains listed below, sequenced in a study of T cells in Graves' hyperthyroidism and ophthalmopathy. Regions amplified from RNA transcripts were the TCR beta CDR3 regions. HTBI primers were employed in a first-round RT-PCR of the TCR CDR3. TCRdb ran MiXCR on the multiplex PCR reads and lists one entry per CDR3 protein. This table has 300,000 to 350,000 distinct CDR3 sequences, 21% appearing once. What was sequenced was blood. These receptors all come from a woman aged 50 to 60 with Graves' hyperthyroidism.

This clonotype appeared many times. Compared with germline, one end of the junction differs, possibly owing to a read error. The CDR3 DNA reads as TGTGCTAGCAGCCGCGGGGGGGCCGGCACAGATACGCAGTATTTT. This encodes CASSRGGAGTDTQYF. The V gene is TRBV7-7, the J gene TRBJ2-3; 9 nucleotides align to TRBD2. The germline V gene encodes CDR1 SSHAT and CDR2 FNYEAQ (reference sequence). The CDR3 loop spans 15 amino acids.

The sample holds a few counts of this clonotype. J is TRBJ1-5 and V is TRBV10-3, with unresolved D. The germline V gene has CDR1 ENHRY and CDR2 SYGVKD. The CDR3 runs 14 residues. V gave up 3 bases and J gave up 3 bases, with 9 bases separating them. The chain's CDR3 is CAISDPPANQPQHF. The DNA of the CDR3 is TGTGCCATCAGTGACCCGCCAGCCAATCAGCCCCAGCATTTT.

This clonotype was counted a few times. V and J are TRBV6-5 and TRBJ1-5; unclear D gene. Germline V gene sequence: CDR1 MNHEY, CDR2 SVGAGI. Trimming left V 2 bases short and J 6 bases short, with 11 bases between. The CDR3 extends over 14 amino acids. The CDR3 here is CASSYPGAGQPQHF. For the CDR3, the DNA is TGTGCCAGCAGTTACCCAGGCGCAGGTCAGCCCCAGCATTTT.

This clonotype occurred many times. The CDR3 loop is CASSAGTGAGGYTF. The CDR3 DNA reads as TGTGCCAGCAGTGCCGGGACAGGAGCTGGTGGCTACACCTTC. The rearrangement links TRBV6-1 to TRBJ1-2, with TRBD1 matching 8 bases. The V gene end was trimmed by 4 bases and the J gene end by 7 bases; junction bases not matched to a gene: 8. Germline V gene sequence: CDR1 MNHNS, CDR2 SASEGT. The CDR3 is 14 residues long.

This clonotype has ten or more counts. The chain uses TRBV12-3 or TRBV12-4 and TRBJ1-1, with 7 bases lining up with TRBD1. V was pared by 7 bases and J by 4 bases, with 6 bases of the junction left unmatched. The CDR3 sequence is 13 residues long. The DNA for the CDR3 is TGTGCCAGCAAACAGGGGAGGAGCACTGAAGCTTTCTTT. It yields the protein CASKQGRSTEAFF.